This T cell receptor beta chain stems from a study of vaccination and CD4 T cells after COVID-19. Overall study: Sampling that followed vaccination took place a median around 71 days after dose two, within a range of 14 to 241. The cells in question were stimulated using overlapping spike peptides derived from SARS-CoV-2, HCoV-NL63, HCoV-OC43 and HCoV-229E. Culture controls were given either a CEFX pool, an HIV-1 Nef pool, or no peptide.

The treatment denotes: 10-day PBMC culture with coronavirus spike peptide pools or control peptides (ViraFEST assay). CD4+ T-cell collection from the unexposed donor predated the COVID-19 pandemic (2011-2018). Looked up from germline, CDR1 is LNHDA and CDR2 is SQIVND (reference sequence). Between the trimmed V and J ends, which lost 5 bases and 5 bases, there was a span of 19 bases. The CDR3 length is 16 residues. Sequencing of the DNA from cultured CD4+ T cells was carried out with the Oncomine TCR Beta short-read assay. Cultured CD4+ T cells were the source of extracted genomic DNA. TCRdb re-analysed the PCR reads in MiXCR, keeping a single row per CDR3 protein. The sample includes 9,300 or so distinct CDR3 sequences, 47% seen only once; the top ten take about a quarter. There are a few counts of this clonotype. Its antigen remains unidentified.

This receptor was taken from a human donor in good health. Material: CD4+ T cells from blood, cultured in vitro. The chain links TRBV19 to TRBJ1-5; D unresolved. In DNA form, the CDR3 reads TGTGCCAGTAGTTCCCTCAGATGGGGTGGAGATCAGCCCCAGCATTTT. It is translated as CASSSLRWGGDQPQHF.